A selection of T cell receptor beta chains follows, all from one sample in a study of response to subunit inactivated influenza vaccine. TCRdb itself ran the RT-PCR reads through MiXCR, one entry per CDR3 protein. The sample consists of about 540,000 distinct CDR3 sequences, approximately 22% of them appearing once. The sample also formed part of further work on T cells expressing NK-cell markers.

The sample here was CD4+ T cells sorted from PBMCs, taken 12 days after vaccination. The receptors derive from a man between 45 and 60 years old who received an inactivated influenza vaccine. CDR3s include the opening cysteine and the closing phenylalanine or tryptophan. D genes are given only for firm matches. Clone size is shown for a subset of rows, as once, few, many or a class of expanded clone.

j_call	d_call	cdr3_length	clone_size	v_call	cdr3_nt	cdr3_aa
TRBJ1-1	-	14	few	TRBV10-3	TGTGCCATCAGTGAGTCGTGGTTGGGCACTGAAGCTTTCTTT	CAISESWLGTEAFF
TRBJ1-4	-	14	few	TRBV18	TGTGCCAGCTCACCTTCAGGGACGGATGAAAAACTGTTTTTT	CASSPSGTDEKLFF
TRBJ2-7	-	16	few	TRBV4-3	TGCGCCAGCAGCCAAGACGAGGCAGGAGGATACTACGAGCAGTACTTC	CASSQDEAGGYYEQYF
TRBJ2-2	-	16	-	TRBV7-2	TGTGCCAGCAGCTTAATGGTATTTGGGAACACCGGGGAGCTGTTTTTT	CASSLMVFGNTGELFF
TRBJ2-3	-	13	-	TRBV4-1	TGCGCCAGCAGCCAAGGCGAACATGACACGCAGTATTTT	CASSQGEHDTQYF
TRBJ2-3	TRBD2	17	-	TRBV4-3	TGCGCCAGCAGCCAAGATATTGGACTAGCGGGAGGGGGCACGCAGTATTTT	CASSQDIGLAGGGTQYF
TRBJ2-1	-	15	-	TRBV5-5	TGTGCCAGCAGCTTGGATAGCGGAAATTTCAATGAGCAGTTCTTC	CASSLDSGNFNEQFF
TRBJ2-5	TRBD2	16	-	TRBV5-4	TGTGCCAGCAGCTGGAGCGGGGGGCCCCCTCAAGAGACCCAGTACTTC	CASSWSGGPPQETQYF
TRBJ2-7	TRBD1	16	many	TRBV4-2	TGTGCCAGCAGCCCCGGACAGGGCCTTACTCCATACGAGCAGTACTTC	CASSPGQGLTPYEQYF
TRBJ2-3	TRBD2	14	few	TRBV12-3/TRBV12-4	TGTGCCAGCAGTTTGATGGGGGGGTCAGATACGCAGTATTTT	CASSLMGGSDTQYF
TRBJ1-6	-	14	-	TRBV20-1	TGCAGTGCTAGAGAGTGGCAGGGCAATTCACCCCTCCACTTT	CSAREWQGNSPLHF
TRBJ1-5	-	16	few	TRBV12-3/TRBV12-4	TGTGCCAGCAGTTTAGCGGGACCGGGGGTTAATCAGCCCCAGCATTTT	CASSLAGPGVNQPQHF
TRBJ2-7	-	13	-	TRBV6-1	TGTGCCAGCAGTGATTGGACAGACAACGAGCAGTACTTC	CASSDWTDNEQYF
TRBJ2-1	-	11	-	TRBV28	TGTGCCAGCAGCCGCCAATACGAGCAGTTCTTC	CASSRQYEQFF
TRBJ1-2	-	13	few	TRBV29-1	TGCAGCGTGCGTTCTGACACTAACTATGGCTACACCTTC	CSVRSDTNYGYTF
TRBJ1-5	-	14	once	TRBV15	TGTGCCACCAGCATAGGACAGATAAATCAGCCCCAGCATTTT	CATSIGQINQPQHF
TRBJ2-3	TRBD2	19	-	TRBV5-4	TGTGCCAGCAGCTTAGGGGAGACTAGCGAGACTCCCTACACAGATACGCAGTATTTT	CASSLGETSETPYTDTQYF
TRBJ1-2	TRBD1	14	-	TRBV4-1	TGCGCCAGCAGCCACCACGACAGGGGCTATGGCTACACCTTC	CASSHHDRGYGYTF
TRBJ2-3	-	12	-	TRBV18	TGTGCCAGCTCAGGTTTGAGAGATACGCAGTATTTT	CASSGLRDTQYF
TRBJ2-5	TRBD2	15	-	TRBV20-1	TGCAGTGCTAGAGAACTAGCGGGAGAGAGAGAGACCCAGTACTTC	CSARELAGERETQYF
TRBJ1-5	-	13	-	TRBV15	TGTGCCACCACCCACAGTCTCAATCAGCCCCAGCATTTT	CATTHSLNQPQHF
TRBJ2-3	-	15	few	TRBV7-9	TGTGCCAGCAGCTTCAGGAGGATCGACACAGATACGCAGTATTTT	CASSFRRIDTDTQYF
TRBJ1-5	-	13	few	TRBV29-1	TGCAGCGTTAAGGAGGGGGGCAATCAGCCCCAGCATTTT	CSVKEGGNQPQHF
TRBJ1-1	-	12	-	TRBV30	TGTGCCTGGAGTTTACGGGCGACTGAAGCTTTCTTT	CAWSLRATEAFF
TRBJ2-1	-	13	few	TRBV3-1	TGTGCCAGCAGCCTGACTAGAGGCAATGAGCAGTTCTTC	CASSLTRGNEQFF
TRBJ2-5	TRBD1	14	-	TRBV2	TGTGCCAGCAGTCGGGGACAGAGAACAGAGACCCAGTACTTC	CASSRGQRTETQYF
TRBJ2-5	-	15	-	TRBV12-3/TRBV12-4	TGTGCCAGCAGTCCCCAACAGGGAACGGGAGAGACCCAGTACTTC	CASSPQQGTGETQYF
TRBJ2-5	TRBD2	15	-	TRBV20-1	TGCAGTGCTAGACCAGGACTAGCCGTCCAAGAGACCCAGTACTTC	CSARPGLAVQETQYF
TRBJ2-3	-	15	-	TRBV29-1	TGCAGCGTTGATAGAAGCCAGGGTCCCACAGATACGCAGTATTTT	CSVDRSQGPTDTQYF
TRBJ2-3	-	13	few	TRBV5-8	TGTGCCAGCAGCTTGGTGTTGGCAGATACGCAGTATTTT	CASSLVLADTQYF
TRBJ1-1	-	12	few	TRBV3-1	TGTGCCAGCAGCCAAGATACCCAGAAAGCTTTCTTT	CASSQDTQKAFF
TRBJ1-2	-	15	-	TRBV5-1	TGCGCCAGCAGCTTGGTTGGCCAGGGGCCCTATGGCTACACCTTC	CASSLVGQGPYGYTF
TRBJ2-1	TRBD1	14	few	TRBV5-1	TGCGCCAGCAGCGTGCAGGGGGACGGTGATGAGCAGTTCTTC	CASSVQGDGDEQFF
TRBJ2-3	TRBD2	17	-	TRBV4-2	TGTGCCAGCAGCCATACCTCCGGGACTAGCGGAGCAGATACGCAGTATTTT	CASSHTSGTSGADTQYF
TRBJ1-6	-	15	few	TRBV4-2	TGTGCCAGCAGCCAAGAATCAGTAGATAATTCACCCCTCCACTTT	CASSQESVDNSPLHF
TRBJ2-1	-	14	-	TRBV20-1	TGCAGTGCTAGGGGGCAGGGGAGATACAATGAGCAGTTCTTC	CSARGQGRYNEQFF
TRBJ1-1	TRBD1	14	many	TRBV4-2	TGTGCCAGCAGCCAAAGACAGGGGGGGACTGAAGCTTTCTTT	CASSQRQGGTEAFF
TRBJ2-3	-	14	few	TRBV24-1	TGTGCCACCAGTCGAGGCCGCTACACAGATACGCAGTATTTT	CATSRGRYTDTQYF
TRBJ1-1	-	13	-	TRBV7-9	TGTGCCAGCAAATCAACGGGGAACACTGAAGCTTTCTTT	CASKSTGNTEAFF
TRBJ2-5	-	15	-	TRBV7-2	TGTGCCAGCAGCCAATGGACGTCCCGGGGGGAGACCCAGTACTTC	CASSQWTSRGETQYF
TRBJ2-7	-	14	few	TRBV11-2	TGTGCCAGCAGAACCGGGACGGTTTCCTACGAGCAGTACTTC	CASRTGTVSYEQYF
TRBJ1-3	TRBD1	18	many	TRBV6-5	TGTGCCAGCAGTTACTCGGCCGGACAGGGAAGCTCTGGAAACACCATATATTTT	CASSYSAGQGSSGNTIYF
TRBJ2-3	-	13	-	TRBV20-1	TGCAGTGCCCTAGAGACTAGCACAGATACGCAGTATTTT	CSALETSTDTQYF
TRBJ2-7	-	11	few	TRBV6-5	TGTGCCAGCAGTGCAGGAGGCGAGCAGTACTTC	CASSAGGEQYF
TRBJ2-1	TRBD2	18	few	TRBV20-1	TGCAGTGCTAGTCGGACTAGCGGAAATAGGGGGGCCTACAATGAGCAGTTCTTC	CSASRTSGNRGAYNEQFF
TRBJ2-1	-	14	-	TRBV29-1	TGCAGCGTGATTGGAGGGCGCCCCTACAATGAGCAGTTCTTC	CSVIGGRPYNEQFF
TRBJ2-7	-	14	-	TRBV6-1	TGTGCCAGCAGCCTCCGGGACTCCTTTTACGAGCAGTACTTC	CASSLRDSFYEQYF
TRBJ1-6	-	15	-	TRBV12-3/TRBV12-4	TGTGCCACTAAACCGGACGGAGTTGCTAATTCACCCCTCCACTTT	CATKPDGVANSPLHF
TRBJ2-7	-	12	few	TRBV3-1	TGTGCCAGCAGCCACAGGGTTTCCGAGCAGTACTTC	CASSHRVSEQYF
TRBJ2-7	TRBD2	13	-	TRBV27	TGTGCCAGCAGAGGACTAGCGGGAGGATGGCAGTACTTC	CASRGLAGGWQYF
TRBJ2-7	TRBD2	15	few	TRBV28	TGTGCCAGCACCCGGACTAGCGGGAGTCCCTACGAGCAGTACTTC	CASTRTSGSPYEQYF
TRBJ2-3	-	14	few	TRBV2	TGTGCCAGCAGTGAGGAGACGAACACAGATACGCAGTATTTT	CASSEETNTDTQYF
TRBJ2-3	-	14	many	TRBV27	TGTGCCAGCAGTTTAAGTTGGGGAACAGATACGCAGTATTTT	CASSLSWGTDTQYF
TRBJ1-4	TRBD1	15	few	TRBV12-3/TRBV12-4	TGTGCCAGCAGGCCAACAGGGGGAGCTAATGAAAAACTGTTTTTT	CASRPTGGANEKLFF